This T cell receptor (beta chain) originates from a study of T cells after yellow fever vaccination. This clonotype was picked up a small number of times. One entry per CDR3 protein, called by TCRdb with MiXCR from the 5' RACE reads. The table records 350,000 to 550,000 distinct CDR3 sequences, around 20% of them present only once. Trimming shortened V by 0 bases and J by 4 bases, and 10 bases separated the two germline ends. Germline values: CDR1 MNHNY, CDR2 SVGAGI (reference sequence). The CDR3 spans 14 residues. The chain uses TRBV6-6 and TRBJ2-7, with D possibly matching TRBD1 (5 bases). The source material was PBMCs, sampled before the yellow fever booster vaccination. This receptor was obtained from a man aged 18 to 35 who received the YFV17D yellow fever vaccine. The DNA for the CDR3 is TGTGCCAGCAGTTACTCGAGGCAGGGTTACGAGCAGTACTTC. Amino acids: CASSYSRQGYEQYF.